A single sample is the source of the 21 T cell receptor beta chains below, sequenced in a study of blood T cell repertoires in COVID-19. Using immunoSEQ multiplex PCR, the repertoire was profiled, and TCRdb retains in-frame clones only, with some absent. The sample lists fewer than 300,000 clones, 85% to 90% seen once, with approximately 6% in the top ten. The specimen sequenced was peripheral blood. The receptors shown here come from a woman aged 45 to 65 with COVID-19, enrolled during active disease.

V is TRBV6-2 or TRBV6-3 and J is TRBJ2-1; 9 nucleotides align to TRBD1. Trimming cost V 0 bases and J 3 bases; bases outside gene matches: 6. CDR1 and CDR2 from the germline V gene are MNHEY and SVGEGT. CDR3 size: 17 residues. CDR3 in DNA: TGTGCCAGCAGTTACTCGATTTTGGGACAGGGCTACAATGAGCAGTTCTTC. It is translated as CASSYSILGQGYNEQFF.

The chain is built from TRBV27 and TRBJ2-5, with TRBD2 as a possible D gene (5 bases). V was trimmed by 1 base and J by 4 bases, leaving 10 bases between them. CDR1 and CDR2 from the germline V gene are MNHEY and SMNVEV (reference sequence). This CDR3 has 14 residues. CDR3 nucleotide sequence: TGTGCCAGCAGTTTATTTTTCGCGGGAGAGACCCAGTACTTC. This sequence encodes CASSLFFAGETQYF.

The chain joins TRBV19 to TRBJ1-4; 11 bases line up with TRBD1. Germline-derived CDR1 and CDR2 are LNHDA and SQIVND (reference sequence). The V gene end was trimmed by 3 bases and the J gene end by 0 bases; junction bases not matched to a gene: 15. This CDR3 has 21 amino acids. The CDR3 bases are TGTGCCAGTAGTATGAGGACAGGGGGCAAATCGGGAGATACAACTAATGAAAAACTGTTTTTT. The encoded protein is CASSMRTGGKSGDTTNEKLFF.

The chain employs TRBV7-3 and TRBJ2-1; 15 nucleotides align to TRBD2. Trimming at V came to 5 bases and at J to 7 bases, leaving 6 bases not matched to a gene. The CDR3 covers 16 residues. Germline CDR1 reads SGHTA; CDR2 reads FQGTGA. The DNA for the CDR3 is TGTGCCAGCAGCCTGGGACTAGCGGGAGGAGGGAATGAGCAGTTCTTC. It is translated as CASSLGLAGGGNEQFF. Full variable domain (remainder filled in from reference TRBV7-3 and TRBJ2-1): GAGVSQTPSNKVTEKGKYVELRCDPISGHTALYWYRQSLGQGPEFLIYFQGTGAADDSGLPNDRFFAVRPEGSVSTLKIQRTERGDSAVYLCASSLGLAGGGNEQFFGPGTRLTVL.

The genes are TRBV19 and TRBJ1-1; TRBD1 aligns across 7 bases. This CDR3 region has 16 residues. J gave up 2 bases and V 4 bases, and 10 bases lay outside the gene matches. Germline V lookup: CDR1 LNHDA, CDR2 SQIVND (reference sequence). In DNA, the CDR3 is TGTGCCAGTAGTAGGGACAGCCAGGTTACCAACACTGAAGCTTTCTTT. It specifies CASSRDSQVTNTEAFF.

CDR3 bases: TGTGCCAGCAGCCAAGGGAGCAGCTCTGGGGCCAACGTCCTGACTTTC. This sequence encodes CASSQGSSSGANVLTF. The chain carries TRBV14 and TRBJ2-6; D is ambiguous. The CDR3 is 16 amino acids. Trimming took off 1 base at V and 0 bases at J, with 7 bases between the two ends. Germline V gene sequence: CDR1 SGHDN, CDR2 FVKESK. Complete variable domain (other parts from reference TRBV14 and TRBJ2-6): EAGVTQFPSHSVIEKGQTVTLRCDPISGHDNLYWYRRVMGKEIKFLLHFVKESKQDESGMPNNRFLAERTGGTYSTLKVQPAELEDSGVYFCASSQGSSSGANVLTFGAGSRLTVL.

CDR3 DNA: TGTGCCAGTAGTATGGGGGGGTATCACAATCAGCCCCAGCATTTT. This translates into CASSMGGYHNQPQHF. The V and J genes are TRBV19 and TRBJ1-5; D might be TRBD1 (5 bases). Germline values: CDR1 LNHDA, CDR2 SQIVND (reference sequence). Trimming removed 3 bases from V and 3 bases from J, with 12 bases in between. The CDR3 is 15 amino acids.

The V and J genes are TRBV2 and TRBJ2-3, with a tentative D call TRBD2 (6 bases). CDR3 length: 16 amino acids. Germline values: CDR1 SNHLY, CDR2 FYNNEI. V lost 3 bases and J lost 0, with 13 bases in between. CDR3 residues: CASSEMRGLSTDTQYF. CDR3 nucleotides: TGTGCCAGCAGTGAGATGCGGGGCCTTAGCACAGATACGCAGTATTTT.

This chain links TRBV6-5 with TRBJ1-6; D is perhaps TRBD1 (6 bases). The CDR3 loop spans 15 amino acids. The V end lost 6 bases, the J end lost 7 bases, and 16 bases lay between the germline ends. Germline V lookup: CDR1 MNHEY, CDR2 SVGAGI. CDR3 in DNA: TGTGCCAGCAGGGAGCGGGACACCATGAATTCACCCCTCCACTTT. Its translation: CASRERDTMNSPLHF.

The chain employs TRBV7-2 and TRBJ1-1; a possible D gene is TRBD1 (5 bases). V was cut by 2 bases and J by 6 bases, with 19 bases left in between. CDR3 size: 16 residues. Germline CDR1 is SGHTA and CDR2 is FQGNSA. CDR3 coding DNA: TGTGCCAGCAGCTTACCGGGACTCCCTGCGGTCTCTGAAGCTTTCTTT. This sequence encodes CASSLPGLPAVSEAFF.

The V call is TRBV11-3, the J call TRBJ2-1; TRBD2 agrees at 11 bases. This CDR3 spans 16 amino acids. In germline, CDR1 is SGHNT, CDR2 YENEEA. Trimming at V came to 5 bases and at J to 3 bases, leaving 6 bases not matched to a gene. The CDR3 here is CASSVGTSGFYNEQFF. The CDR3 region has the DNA TGTGCCAGCAGCGTCGGGACTAGCGGATTCTACAATGAGCAGTTCTTC.

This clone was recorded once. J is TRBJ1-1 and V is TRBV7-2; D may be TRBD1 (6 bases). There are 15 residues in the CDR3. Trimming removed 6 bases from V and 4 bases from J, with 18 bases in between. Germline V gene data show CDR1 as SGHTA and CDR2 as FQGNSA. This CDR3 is CASSLEGRGATEAFF. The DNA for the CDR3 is TGTGCCAGCAGTCTAGAGGGCAGGGGAGCCACTGAAGCTTTCTTT.

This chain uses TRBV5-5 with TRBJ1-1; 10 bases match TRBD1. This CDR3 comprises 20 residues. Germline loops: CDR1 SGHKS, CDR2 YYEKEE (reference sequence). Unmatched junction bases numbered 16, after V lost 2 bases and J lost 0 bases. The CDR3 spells CASSFPADRGRGVLNTEAFF. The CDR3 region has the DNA TGTGCCAGCAGCTTCCCCGCTGACAGGGGGCGCGGGGTCTTGAACACTGAAGCTTTCTTT.

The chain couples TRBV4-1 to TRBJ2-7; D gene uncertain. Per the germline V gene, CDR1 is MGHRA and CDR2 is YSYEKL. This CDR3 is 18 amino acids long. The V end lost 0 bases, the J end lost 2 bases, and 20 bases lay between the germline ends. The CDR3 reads CASSQDLSSTPLAYEQYF. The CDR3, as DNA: TGCGCCAGCAGCCAAGATCTGTCGAGTACCCCATTAGCCTACGAGCAGTACTTC.

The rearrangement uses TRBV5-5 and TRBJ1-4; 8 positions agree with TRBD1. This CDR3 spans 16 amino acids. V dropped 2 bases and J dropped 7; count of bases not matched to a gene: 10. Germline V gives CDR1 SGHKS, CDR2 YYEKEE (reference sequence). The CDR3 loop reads CASSFPTGTGGEKLFF. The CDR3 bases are TGTGCCAGCAGCTTCCCCACCGGGACAGGTGGTGAAAAACTGTTTTTT.

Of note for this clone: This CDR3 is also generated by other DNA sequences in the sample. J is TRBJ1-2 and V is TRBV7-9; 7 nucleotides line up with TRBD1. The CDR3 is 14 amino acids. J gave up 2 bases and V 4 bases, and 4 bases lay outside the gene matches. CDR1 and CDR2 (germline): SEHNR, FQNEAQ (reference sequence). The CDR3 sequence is CASSSGQTNYGYTF. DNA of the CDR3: TGTGCCAGCAGCTCGGGACAGACAAACTATGGCTACACCTTC. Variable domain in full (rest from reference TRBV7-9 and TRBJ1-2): DTGVSQNPRHKITKRGQNVTFRCDPISEHNRLYWYRQTLGQGPEFLTYFQNEAQLEKSRLLSDRFSAERPKGSFSTLEIQRTEQGDSAMYLCASSSGQTNYGYTFGSGTRLTVV.

This CDR3 reads CASSQDRGGWNTEAFF. The DNA for the CDR3 is TGCGCCAGCAGCCAAGATCGGGGGGGGTGGAACACTGAAGCTTTCTTT. This sequence joins TRBV4-3 and TRBJ1-1; a possible D gene is TRBD1 (5 bases). CDR1 and CDR2 from the germline V gene are LGHNA and YSLEER. V was clipped by 0 bases and J by 1 base, with 12 bases between them. The CDR3 is made up of 16 amino acids.

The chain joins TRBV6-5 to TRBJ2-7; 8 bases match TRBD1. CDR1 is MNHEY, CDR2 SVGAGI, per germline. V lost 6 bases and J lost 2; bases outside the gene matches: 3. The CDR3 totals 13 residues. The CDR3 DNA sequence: TGTGCCAGCAGCCGGACAGGGACCTACGAGCAGTACTTC. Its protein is CASSRTGTYEQYF.

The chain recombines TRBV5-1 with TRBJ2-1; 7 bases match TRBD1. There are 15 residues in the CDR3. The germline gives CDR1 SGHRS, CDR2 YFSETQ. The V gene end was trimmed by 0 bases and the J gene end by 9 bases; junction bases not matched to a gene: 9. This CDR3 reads CASSLGGQVSIEQFF. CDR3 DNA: TGCGCCAGCAGCTTGGGAGGACAGGTTTCAATTGAGCAGTTCTTC.

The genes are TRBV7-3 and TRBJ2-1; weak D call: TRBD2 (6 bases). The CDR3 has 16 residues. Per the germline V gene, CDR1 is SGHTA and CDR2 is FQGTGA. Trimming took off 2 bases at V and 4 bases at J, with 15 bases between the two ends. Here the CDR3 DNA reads TGTGCCAGCAGCTTATTCGGGGGAGTGCAATACAATGAGCAGTTCTTC. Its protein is CASSLFGGVQYNEQFF.

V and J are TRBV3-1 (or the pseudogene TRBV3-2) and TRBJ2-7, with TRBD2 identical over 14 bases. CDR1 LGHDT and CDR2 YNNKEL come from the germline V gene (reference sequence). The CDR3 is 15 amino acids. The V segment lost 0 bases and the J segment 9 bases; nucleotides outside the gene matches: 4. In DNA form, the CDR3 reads TGTGCCAGCAGCCAAGATGCGACTAGCGGGAGGGGGCAGTACTTC. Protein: CASSQDATSGRGQYF.